Below are 14 T cell receptor beta chains sequenced from a single sample in a study of T cell repertoires in cytomegalovirus infection. TCRdb re-derived calls from the reads in MiXCR, one entry per CDR3 protein. The sample records around 310,000 distinct CDR3 sequences, 15% to 20% being singletons. The sample comprised PBMCs. The receptors derive from a human donor in good health (CMV status not recorded). Some clones in this sample may be carry-over from other donors' samples.

This clonotype appeared many times. The chain employs TRBV2 and TRBJ2-1, with 8 bases fitting TRBD2. With V trimmed by 7 bases and J by 6 bases, 14 bases remained unmatched. Germline V CDR1 and CDR2: SNHLY, FYNNEI. The CDR3 covers 16 residues. This CDR3 reads CASTLRLSGTSNEQFF. The CDR3 nucleotides read TGTGCCAGCACCCTTCGATTGTCCGGGACTAGCAATGAGCAGTTCTTC.

The chain couples TRBV7-2 to TRBJ1-1; 8 nucleotides match TRBD1. From germline, CDR1 is SGHTA and CDR2 FQGNSA. CDR3 size: 15 residues. The V gene end was trimmed by 4 bases and the J gene end by 4 bases; junction bases not matched to a gene: 8. The DNA of the CDR3 is TGTGCCAGCAGCTCATGGACAGGGTCGAGCACTGAAGCTTTCTTT. Translated: CASSSWTGSSTEAFF.

This clonotype was found a few times. V usage is TRBV4-2 and J usage is TRBJ2-1, with 7 bases fitting TRBD2. The CDR3 sequence is 17 residues long. The trim removed 4 bases at V and 4 bases at J, leaving 13 bases unmatched. Germline CDR1 LGHNA, CDR2 YNFKEQ. CDR3: CASSPDIRTRRYNEQFF. In nucleotides, the CDR3 is TGTGCCAGCAGCCCAGATATAAGGACTAGGCGTTACAATGAGCAGTTCTTC.

A few counts support this clonotype. CDR3 region: CASSLVYFGAFF. The CDR3 DNA is TGTGCCAGCAGCTTAGTGTATTTTGGGGCTTTCTTT. V is TRBV13 and J is TRBJ1-1; D uncertain. This CDR3 has 12 residues. Per germline, CDR1 PRHDT and CDR2 FYEKMQ (reference sequence). The V and J ends lost 1 base and 11 bases respectively, with 11 bases between them.

The CDR3, as DNA: TGTGCCATCAGTGAGAGAAGCCAACCTTCACCCCTCCACTTT. The encoded protein is CAISERSQPSPLHF. V and J are TRBV10-3 and TRBJ1-6; D not certain. The CDR3 is 14 amino acids. Deletions cut 2 bases from V and 9 bases from J, with 11 bases between. CDR1 is ENHRY and CDR2 is SYGVKD in the germline V gene.

The V gene is TRBV3-1, the J gene TRBJ2-6; no firm D call. V was cut by 4 bases and J by 2 bases, with 6 bases left in between. CDR1 and CDR2 from the germline V gene are LGHDT and YNNKEL (reference sequence). The CDR3 is 14 residues long. CDR3 DNA sequence: TGTGCCAGCAGCCCGCGGACTGGGGCCAACGTCCTGACTTTC. Its protein is CASSPRTGANVLTF.

This clonotype was counted between two and nine times. The chain couples TRBV6-1 to TRBJ2-2; D gene ambiguous. This CDR3 has 16 amino acids. The V end was cut by 3 bases, the J end by 1 base, with 12 bases between. Germline CDR1 is MNHNS and CDR2 is SASEGT. The CDR3 DNA follows: TGTGCCAGCAGTGAGATGGTGGTCGTGAACACCGGGGAGCTGTTTTTT. Protein sequence: CASSEMVVVNTGELFF.

At least ten counts were recorded for this clonotype. V gene TRBV6-2 or TRBV6-3 combines with J gene TRBJ1-5; D perhaps matches TRBD1 (6 bases). This CDR3 is 14 amino acids long. With 7 bases removed from V and 3 bases from J, the gap between germline ends came to 13 bases. The germline V gene encodes CDR1 MNHEY and CDR2 SVGEGT. Written as DNA, the CDR3 is TGTGCCAGCACCGCGACAGGACCCAATCAGCCCCAGCATTTT. It codes for CASTATGPNQPQHF.

This clonotype occurred many times. J is TRBJ1-1 and V is TRBV5-4, with D perhaps TRBD1 (6 bases). Trimming removed 4 bases at V and 0 bases at J, with 10 bases between. CDR3 length: 14 residues. The germline V gene encodes CDR1 SGHNT and CDR2 YYREEE (reference sequence). The CDR3 sequence is CASSRTVMNTEAFF. CDR3 in DNA: TGTGCCAGCAGCCGGACAGTAATGAACACTGAAGCTTTCTTT.

The CDR3 loop reads CASRGRDNEFF. CDR3 DNA sequence: TGTGCCAGCAGGGGCCGGGACAACGAGTTCTTC. The chain uses TRBV12-3 or TRBV12-4 and TRBJ2-1; a possible D gene is TRBD1 (6 bases). V lost 6 bases to trimming and J lost 14 bases, with 14 bases between them. The CDR3 covers 11 residues.

There are a few counts of this clonotype. The rearrangement joins TRBV6-2 or TRBV6-3 to TRBJ1-4; D may be TRBD1 (6 bases). The CDR3 totals 14 residues. The germline CDR1 and CDR2 sequences are MNHEY and SVGEGT. The V gene lost 7 bases and the J gene lost 5 bases, with 14 bases spanning the gap. Here the CDR3 reads CASTADSLNEKLFF. For the CDR3, the DNA is TGTGCCAGCACCGCGGACAGCTTGAATGAAAAACTGTTTTTT.

This rearrangement joins TRBV2 to TRBJ1-5; no clear D. This CDR3 is 15 amino acids long. In germline, CDR1 is SNHLY, CDR2 FYNNEI. V was trimmed by 3 bases and J by 2 bases, leaving 11 bases between them. The CDR3 nucleotides read TGTGCCAGCAGTGAGGGCAGGAGCGGCAATCAGCCCCAGCATTTT. Translation gives CASSEGRSGNQPQHF.

This clonotype has a handful of counts. The J gene is TRBJ1-1, the V gene TRBV12-3 or TRBV12-4; perhaps TRBD1 as D (5 bases). The CDR3 is 14 amino acids. V was shortened by 6 bases and J by 0 bases, with 11 bases between the two germline ends. The CDR3 protein is CASRVGVLNTEAFF. The CDR3 nucleotides read TGTGCCAGCAGGGTAGGGGTTCTGAACACTGAAGCTTTCTTT.

This clonotype was found a few times. The chain is built from TRBV20-1 and TRBJ1-5; D gene uncertain. From germline, CDR1 is DFQATT and CDR2 SNEGSKA (reference sequence). V was cut by 0 bases and J by 4 bases, with 10 bases left in between. The CDR3 runs 14 residues. CDR3 protein: CSARDFSSNQPQHF. The CDR3 bases are TGCAGTGCTAGAGATTTCAGTTCAAATCAGCCCCAGCATTTT.